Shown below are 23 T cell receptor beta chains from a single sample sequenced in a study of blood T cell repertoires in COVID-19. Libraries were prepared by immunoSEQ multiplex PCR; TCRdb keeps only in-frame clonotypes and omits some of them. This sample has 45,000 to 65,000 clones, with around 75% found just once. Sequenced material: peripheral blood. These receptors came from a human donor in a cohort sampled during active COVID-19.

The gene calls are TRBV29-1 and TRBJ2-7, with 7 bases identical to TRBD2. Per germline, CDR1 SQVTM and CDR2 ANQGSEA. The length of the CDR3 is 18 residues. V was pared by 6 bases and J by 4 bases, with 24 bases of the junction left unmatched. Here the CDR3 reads CSVTRQRRGTWGGYEQYF. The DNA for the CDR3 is TGCAGCGTGACCCGACAGCGTAGGGGTACTTGGGGGGGATACGAGCAGTACTTC.

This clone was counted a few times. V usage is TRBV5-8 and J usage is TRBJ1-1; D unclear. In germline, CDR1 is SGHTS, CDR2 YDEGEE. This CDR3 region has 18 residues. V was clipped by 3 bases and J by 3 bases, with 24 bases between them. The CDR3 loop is CASSSRREAVLLYTEAFF. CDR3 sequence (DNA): TGTGCCAGCAGCTCGCGGAGAGAGGCCGTCCTTTTGTACACTGAAGCTTTCTTT.

CDR3 protein: CAWKVTGGTEAFF. CDR3 sequence (DNA): TGTGCCTGGAAGGTCACGGGAGGCACTGAAGCTTTCTTT. This chain connects TRBV30 to TRBJ1-1, with D unresolved. Germline CDR1 and CDR2: GTSNPN and SVGIG (reference sequence). Deletions cut 4 bases from V and 4 bases from J, with 13 bases between. This CDR3 is built from 13 residues.

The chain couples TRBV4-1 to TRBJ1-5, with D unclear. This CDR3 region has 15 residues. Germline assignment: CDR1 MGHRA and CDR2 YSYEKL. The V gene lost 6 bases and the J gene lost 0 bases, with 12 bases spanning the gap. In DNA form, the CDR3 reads TGCGCCAGCAGGCGGCGGCACGATAGCAATCAGCCCCAGCATTTT. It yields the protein CASRRRHDSNQPQHF.

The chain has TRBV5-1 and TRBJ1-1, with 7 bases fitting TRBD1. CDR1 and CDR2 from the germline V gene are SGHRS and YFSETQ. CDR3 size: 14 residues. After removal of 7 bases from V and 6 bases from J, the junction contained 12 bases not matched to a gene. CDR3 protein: CASSQGGPGAEAFF. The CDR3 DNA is TGCGCCAGCTCCCAGGGGGGCCCGGGGGCTGAAGCTTTCTTT.

CDR3 bases: TGTGCCAGCTCGAGACCAGGCGGGGGGGTGGATACGCAGTATTTT. Residues: CASSRPGGGVDTQYF. This chain links TRBV14 with TRBJ2-3; 9 nucleotides match TRBD2. The CDR3 totals 15 residues. Germline-derived CDR1 and CDR2 are SGHDN and FVKESK. Trimming at V came to 8 bases and at J to 6 bases, leaving 12 bases not matched to a gene.

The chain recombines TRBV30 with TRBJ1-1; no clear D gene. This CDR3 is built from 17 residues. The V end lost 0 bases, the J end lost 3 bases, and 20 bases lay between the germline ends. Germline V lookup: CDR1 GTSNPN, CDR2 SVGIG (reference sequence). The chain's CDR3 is CAWSVLTTAALYTEAFF. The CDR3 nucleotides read TGTGCCTGGAGTGTACTTACAACGGCAGCGCTGTACACTGAAGCTTTCTTT.

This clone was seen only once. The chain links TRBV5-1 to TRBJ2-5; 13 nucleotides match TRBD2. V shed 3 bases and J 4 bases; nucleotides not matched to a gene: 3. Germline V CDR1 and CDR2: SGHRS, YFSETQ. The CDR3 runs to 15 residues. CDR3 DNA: TGCGCCAGCAGCTCCGGACTAGCGGGGGCAGAGACCCAGTACTTC. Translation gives CASSSGLAGAETQYF.

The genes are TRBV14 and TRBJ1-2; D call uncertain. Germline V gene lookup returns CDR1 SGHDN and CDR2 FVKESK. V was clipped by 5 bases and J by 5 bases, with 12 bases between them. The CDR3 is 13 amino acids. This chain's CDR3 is CASSTLTGYGYTF. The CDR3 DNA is TGTGCCAGCAGCACCCTTACGGGGTATGGCTACACCTTC.

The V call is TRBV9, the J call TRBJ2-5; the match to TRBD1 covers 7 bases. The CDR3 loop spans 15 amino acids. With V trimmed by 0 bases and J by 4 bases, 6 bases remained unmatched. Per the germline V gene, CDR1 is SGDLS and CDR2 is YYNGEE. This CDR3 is CASSVGVQGLETQYF. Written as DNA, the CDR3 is TGTGCCAGCAGCGTAGGCGTACAGGGGTTAGAGACCCAGTACTTC.

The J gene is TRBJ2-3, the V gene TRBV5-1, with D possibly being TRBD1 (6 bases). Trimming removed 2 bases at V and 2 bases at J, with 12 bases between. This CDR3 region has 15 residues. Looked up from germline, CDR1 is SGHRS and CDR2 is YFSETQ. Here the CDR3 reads CASSLYEGVTDTQYF. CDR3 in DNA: TGCGCCAGCAGCTTATACGAGGGGGTCACAGATACGCAGTATTTT.

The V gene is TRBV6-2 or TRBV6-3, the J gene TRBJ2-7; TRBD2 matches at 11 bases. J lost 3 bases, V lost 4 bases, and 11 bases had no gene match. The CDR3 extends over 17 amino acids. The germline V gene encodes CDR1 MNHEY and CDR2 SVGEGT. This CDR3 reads CASSFLTSGVPDYEQYF. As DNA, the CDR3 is TGTGCCAGCAGTTTTCTGACTAGCGGGGTCCCTGACTACGAGCAGTACTTC.

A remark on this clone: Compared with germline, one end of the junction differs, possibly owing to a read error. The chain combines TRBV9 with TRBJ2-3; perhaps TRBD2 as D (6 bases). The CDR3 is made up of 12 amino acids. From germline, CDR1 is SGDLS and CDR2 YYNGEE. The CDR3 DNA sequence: TGTGCCAGCAGCGCCAACGACTTGGGACTTGTTTTT. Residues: CASSANDLGLVF. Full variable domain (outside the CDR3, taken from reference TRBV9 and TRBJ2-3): DSGVTQTPKHLITATGQRVTLRCSPRSGDLSVYWYQQSLDQGLQFLIQYYNGEERAKGNILERFSAQQFPDLHSELNLSSLELGDSALYFCASSANDLGLVFGPGTRLTVL.

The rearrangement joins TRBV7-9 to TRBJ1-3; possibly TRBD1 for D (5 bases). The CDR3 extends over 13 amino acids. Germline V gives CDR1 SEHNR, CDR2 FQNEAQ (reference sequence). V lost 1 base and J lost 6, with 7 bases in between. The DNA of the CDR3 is TGTGCCAGCAGCTTAGGCAGGGAAAACACCATATATTTT. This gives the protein CASSLGRENTIYF.

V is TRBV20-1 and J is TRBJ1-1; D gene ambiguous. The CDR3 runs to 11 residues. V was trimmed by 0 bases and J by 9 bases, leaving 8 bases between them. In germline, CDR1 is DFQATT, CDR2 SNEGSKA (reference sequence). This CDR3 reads CSARDGQKAFF. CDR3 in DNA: TGCAGTGCTAGAGATGGGCAGAAAGCTTTCTTT.

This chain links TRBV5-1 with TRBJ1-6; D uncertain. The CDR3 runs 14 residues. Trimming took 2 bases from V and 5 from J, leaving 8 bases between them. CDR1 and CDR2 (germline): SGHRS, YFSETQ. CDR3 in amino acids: CASSFEPHNSPLHF. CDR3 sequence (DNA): TGCGCCAGCAGCTTCGAGCCCCATAATTCACCCCTCCACTTT.

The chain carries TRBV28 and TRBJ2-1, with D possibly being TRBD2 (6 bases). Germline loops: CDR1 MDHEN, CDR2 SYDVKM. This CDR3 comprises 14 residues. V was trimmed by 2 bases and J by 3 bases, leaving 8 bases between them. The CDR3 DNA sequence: TGTGCCAGCAGTTTAGGGGGGAACTACAATGAGCAGTTCTTC. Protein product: CASSLGGNYNEQFF.

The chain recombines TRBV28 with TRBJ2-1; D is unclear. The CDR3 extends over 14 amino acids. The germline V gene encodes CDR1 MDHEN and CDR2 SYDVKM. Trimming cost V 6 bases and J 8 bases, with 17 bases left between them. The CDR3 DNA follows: TGTGCCAGCAGACCCCTCAGGCTTTTCTATGAGCAGTTCTTC. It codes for CASRPLRLFYEQFF.

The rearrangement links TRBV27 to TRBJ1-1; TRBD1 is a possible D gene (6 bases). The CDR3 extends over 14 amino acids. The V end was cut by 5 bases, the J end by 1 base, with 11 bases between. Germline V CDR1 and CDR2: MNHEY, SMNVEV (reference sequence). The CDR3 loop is CASSPDRKNTEAFF. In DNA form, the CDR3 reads TGTGCCAGCAGTCCGGACAGAAAGAACACTGAAGCTTTCTTT.

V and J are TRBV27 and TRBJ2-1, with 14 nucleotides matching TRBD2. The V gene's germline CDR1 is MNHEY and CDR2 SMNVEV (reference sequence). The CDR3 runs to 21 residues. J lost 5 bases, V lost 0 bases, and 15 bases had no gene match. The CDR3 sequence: CASSLSPGTSGSLIFHNEQFF. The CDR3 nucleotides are TGTGCCAGCAGTTTATCCCCAGGGACTAGCGGGAGTTTAATATTCCACAATGAGCAGTTCTTC.

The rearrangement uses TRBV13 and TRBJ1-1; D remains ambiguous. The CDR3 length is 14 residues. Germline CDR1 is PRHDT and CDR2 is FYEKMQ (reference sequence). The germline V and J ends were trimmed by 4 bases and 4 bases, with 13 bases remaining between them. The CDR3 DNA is TGTGCCAGCAGCTCCGGTACGTCGGGCACTGAAGCTTTCTTT. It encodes CASSSGTSGTEAFF. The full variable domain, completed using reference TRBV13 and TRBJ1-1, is AAGVIQSPRHLIKEKRETATLKCYPIPRHDTVYWYQQGPGQDPQFLISFYEKMQSDKGSIPDRFSAQQFSDYHSELNMSSLELGDSALYFCASSSGTSGTEAFFGQGTRLTVV.

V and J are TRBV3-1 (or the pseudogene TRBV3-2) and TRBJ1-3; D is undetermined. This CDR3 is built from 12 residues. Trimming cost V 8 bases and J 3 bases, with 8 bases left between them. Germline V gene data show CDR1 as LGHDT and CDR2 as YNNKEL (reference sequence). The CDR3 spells CASGLLGNTIYF. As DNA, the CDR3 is TGTGCCAGCGGACTTCTTGGAAACACCATATATTTT.

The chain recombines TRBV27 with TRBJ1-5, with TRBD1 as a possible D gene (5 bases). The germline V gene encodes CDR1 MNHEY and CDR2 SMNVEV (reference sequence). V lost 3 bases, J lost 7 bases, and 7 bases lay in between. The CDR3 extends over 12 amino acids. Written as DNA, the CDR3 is TGTGCCAGCAGTTTTTGGGGCCAGCCCCAGCATTTT. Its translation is CASSFWGQPQHF.